Listed below are T cell receptor beta chains from one sample, sequenced in a study of T-cell memory formation after mild COVID-19. TCRdb reprocessed the 5' RACE reads via MiXCR and lists one record per CDR3 protein. The table has approximately 430,000 distinct CDR3 sequences, less than 25% seen once. The sequencing input was PBMCs or a T cell subset sorted from them (not recorded which). The receptor source for this set is an adult woman who had mild COVID-19 (a few samples of this study predate the infection). Cell type and time point are not known. Both conserved end residues are part of each CDR3.

V	length	J	CDR3
TRBV5-5	15	TRBJ2-7	CASSTGPGGTYEQYF
TRBV12-3/TRBV12-4	15	TRBJ1-1	CASRSHRAGATEAFF
TRBV7-9	14	TRBJ1-1	CASSVATVNTEAFF
TRBV30	15	TRBJ2-2	CAWKEGGKDTGELFF
TRBV12-3/TRBV12-4	12	TRBJ2-2	CASTLGSGELFF
TRBV12-3/TRBV12-4	12	TRBJ1-2	CASSFRGYGYTF
TRBV5-1	17	TRBJ1-1	CASSLVGAKRSNTEAFF
TRBV24-1	12	TRBJ1-1	CATSDLGAEAFF
TRBV7-6	16	TRBJ2-1	CASSPKTSGDYNEQFF
TRBV6-8	13	TRBJ2-1	CASNLGSLIEQFF
TRBV12-3/TRBV12-4	14	TRBJ1-5	CASSLRQGGQPQHF
TRBV6-6	14	TRBJ2-5	CASSYELYQETQYF
TRBV3-1	16	TRBJ1-1	CASSLGTGGWDTEAFF
TRBV7-8	16	TRBJ1-1	CASSFKNQGLILEAFF
TRBV6-5	15	TRBJ2-5	CASSHTGDEWRTQYF
TRBV4-1	14	TRBJ2-3	CASSHETSADTQYF
TRBV7-9	16	TRBJ2-6	CASSLARQGGTNVLTF
TRBV6-2/TRBV6-3	16	TRBJ2-1	CASSYEGWSSYNEQFF
TRBV20-1	15	TRBJ1-2	CSASSGTGDFDGYTF
TRBV7-2	17	TRBJ1-3	CASSLHGGPNSGNTIYF
TRBV12-3/TRBV12-4	12	TRBJ1-5	CASRRLNQPQHF
TRBV5-4	14	TRBJ1-2	CASSFRTGGFGYTF
TRBV29-1	13	TRBJ2-7	CSVAGLVPYEQYF
TRBV4-3	15	TRBJ2-4	CASSQDRGRRDIQYF
TRBV9	16	TRBJ2-2	CASSVGDSSNTGELFF
TRBV23-1	14	TRBJ2-1	CASSHRGESHEQFF
TRBV7-8	14	TRBJ2-7	CASSLVTGAGEQYF
TRBV13	15	TRBJ2-1	CASSFPVPHSNEQFF
TRBV7-8	16	TRBJ2-2	CASSSGTRWDTGELFF
TRBV30	13	TRBJ1-5	CAWSAKGNQPQHF
TRBV6-2/TRBV6-3	14	TRBJ2-7	CASIGSGVPYEQYF
TRBV6-5	15	TRBJ2-3	CASSYQGGRTDTQYF
TRBV7-6	16	TRBJ1-2	CASSLTPGGLSDGYTF
TRBV30	14	TRBJ2-3	CAWSRELGTDTQYF
TRBV24-1	15	TRBJ2-7	CATSDPGTGGHEQYF
TRBV7-3	15	TRBJ2-2	CASSPHEGWSGELFF
TRBV29-1	13	TRBJ2-3	CSVEDIGTDTQYF
TRBV25-1	16	TRBJ2-2	CASSVQTGLDTGELFF
TRBV5-6	16	TRBJ2-7	CASSLGGTGKSYEQYF
TRBV5-1	12	TRBJ1-2	CASSDGLYGYTF
TRBV4-1	13	TRBJ2-1	CASSQGLAVQQFF
TRBV3-1	15	TRBJ2-1	CASSHERAPRHEQFF
TRBV27	14	TRBJ2-3	CASSRADSTDTQYF